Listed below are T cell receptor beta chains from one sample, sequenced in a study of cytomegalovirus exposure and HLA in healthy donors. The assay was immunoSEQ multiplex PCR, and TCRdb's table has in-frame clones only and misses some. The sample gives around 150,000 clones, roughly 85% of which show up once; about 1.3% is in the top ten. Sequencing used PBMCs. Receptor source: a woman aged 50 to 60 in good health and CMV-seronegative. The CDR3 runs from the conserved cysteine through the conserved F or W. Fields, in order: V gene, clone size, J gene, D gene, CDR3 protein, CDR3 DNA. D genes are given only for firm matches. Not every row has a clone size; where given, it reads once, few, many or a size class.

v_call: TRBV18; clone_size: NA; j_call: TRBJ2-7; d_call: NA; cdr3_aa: CASSPRGYEQYF; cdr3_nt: TGTGCCAGCTCACCCCGGGGGTACGAGCAGTACTTC
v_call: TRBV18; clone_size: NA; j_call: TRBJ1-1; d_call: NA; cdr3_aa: CASSPSGSIPNTEAFF; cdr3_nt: TGTGCCAGCTCACCATCAGGATCAATCCCGAACACTGAAGCTTTCTTT
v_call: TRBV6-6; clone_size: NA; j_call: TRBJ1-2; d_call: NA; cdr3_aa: CASVGLTDVFSYTF; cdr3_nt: TGTGCCAGCGTGGGACTAACCGACGTCTTTAGCTACACCTTC
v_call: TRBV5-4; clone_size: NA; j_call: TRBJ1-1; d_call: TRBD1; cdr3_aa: CASSSLQGARTEAFF; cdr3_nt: TGTGCCAGCAGCAGCTTACAGGGGGCAAGGACTGAAGCTTTCTTT
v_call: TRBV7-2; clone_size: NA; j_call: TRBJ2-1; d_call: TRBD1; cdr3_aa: CASSLDRGDEQFF; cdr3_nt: TGTGCCAGCAGCCTGGACAGGGGCGATGAGCAGTTCTTC
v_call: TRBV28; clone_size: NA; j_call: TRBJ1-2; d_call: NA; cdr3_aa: CASSPGPVGGGYTF; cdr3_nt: TGTGCCAGCAGTCCGGGTCCAGTAGGAGGAGGCTACACCTTC
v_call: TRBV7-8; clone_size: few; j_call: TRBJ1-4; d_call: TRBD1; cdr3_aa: CASSPRQGVREKLFF; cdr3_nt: TGTGCCAGCAGCCCCCGACAGGGAGTTAGGGAAAAACTGTTTTTT
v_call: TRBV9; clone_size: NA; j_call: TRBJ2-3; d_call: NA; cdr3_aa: CASSPIHWGGGTDTQYF; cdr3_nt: TGTGCCAGCAGCCCTATCCATTGGGGGGGCGGGACAGATACGCAGTATTTT
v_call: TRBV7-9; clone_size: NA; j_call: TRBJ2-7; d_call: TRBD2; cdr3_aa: CASSFASGRTVEQYF; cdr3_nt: TGTGCCAGCAGCTTCGCTAGCGGGAGAACGGTAGAGCAGTACTTC
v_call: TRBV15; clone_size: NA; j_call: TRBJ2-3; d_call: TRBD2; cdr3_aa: CATSSRRASGGDTQYF; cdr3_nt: TGTGCCACCAGCTCCAGGAGGGCTAGCGGGGGAGATACGCAGTATTTT
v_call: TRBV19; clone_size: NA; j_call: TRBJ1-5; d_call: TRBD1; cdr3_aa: CASSPDRGNQPQHF; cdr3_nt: TGTGCCAGTAGCCCAGACAGGGGCAATCAGCCCCAGCATTTT
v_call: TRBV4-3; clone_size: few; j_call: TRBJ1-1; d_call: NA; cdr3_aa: CASSDLGGENTEAFF; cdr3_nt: TGCGCCAGCAGCGATCTCGGGGGTGAGAACACTGAAGCTTTCTTT
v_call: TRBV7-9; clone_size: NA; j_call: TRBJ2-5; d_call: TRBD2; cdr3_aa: CASSLGRTSGGLETQYF; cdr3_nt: TGTGCCAGCAGCTTAGGCCGGACTAGCGGGGGTTTAGAGACCCAGTACTTC
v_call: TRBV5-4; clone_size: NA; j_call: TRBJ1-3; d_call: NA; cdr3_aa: CASSPGGLGGNTIYF; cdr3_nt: TGTGCCAGCAGCCCGGGGGGTTTAGGTGGAAACACCATATATTTT
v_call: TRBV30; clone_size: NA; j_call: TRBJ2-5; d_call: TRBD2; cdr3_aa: CAWSAPGLAEQETQYF; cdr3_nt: TGTGCCTGGAGTGCGCCGGGACTAGCGGAACAAGAGACCCAGTACTTC
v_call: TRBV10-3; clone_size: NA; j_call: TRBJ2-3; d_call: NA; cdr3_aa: CATRLAFRGDAQYF; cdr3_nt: TGTGCCACCCGGCTGGCGTTTAGAGGAGATGCGCAGTATTTT
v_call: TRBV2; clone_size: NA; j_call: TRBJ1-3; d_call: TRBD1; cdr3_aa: CASSEATGGRNTIYF; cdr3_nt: TGTGCCAGCAGTGAGGCGACAGGGGGTAGAAACACCATATATTTT